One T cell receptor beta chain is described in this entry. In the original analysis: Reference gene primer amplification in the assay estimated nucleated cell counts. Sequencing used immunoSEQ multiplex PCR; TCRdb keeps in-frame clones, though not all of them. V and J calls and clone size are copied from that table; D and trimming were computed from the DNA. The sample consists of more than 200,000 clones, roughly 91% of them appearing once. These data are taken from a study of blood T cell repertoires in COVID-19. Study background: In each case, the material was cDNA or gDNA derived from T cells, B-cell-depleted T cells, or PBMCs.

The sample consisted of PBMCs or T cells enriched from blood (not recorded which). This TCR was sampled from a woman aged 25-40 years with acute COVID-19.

CDR3 coding DNA: TGCGCCAGCAGCGAGGGACCGGGGGGTGCCGGGGAGCTGTTTTTT. It translates to CASSEGPGGAGELFF. V usage is TRBV5-1 and J usage is TRBJ2-2; TRBD2 matches 7 bases. Trimming cost V 4 bases and J 6 bases; bases outside gene matches: 9. The CDR3 is made up of 15 amino acids. Germline V CDR1 and CDR2: SGHRS, YFSETQ. The complete variable domain, with remaining parts taken from reference TRBV5-1 and TRBJ2-2, reads KAGVTQTPRYLIKTRGQQVTLSCSPISGHRSVSWYQQTPGQGLQFLFEYFSETQRNKGNFPGRFSGRQFSNSRSEMNVSTLELGDSALYLCASSEGPGGAGELFFGEGSRLTVL.